This TCR beta chain comes out of a study of blood T cell repertoires in COVID-19. Across the whole study: Acute and convalescent COVID-19 specimens originated in the United States, Italy and Spain. T cells, B-cell-depleted T cells, or PBMCs supplied cDNA or gDNA.

Authors' processing steps: Amplifying reference gene primers gave estimates of nucleated cell counts. Measured with immunoSEQ multiplex PCR; TCRdb has only the in-frame clones, and not every one. V and J calls and clone size are as listed in that table; D and trimming were resolved from the DNA. The sample includes roughly 280,000 clones, around 87% of them seen just once. In this sample, this clone turned up a few times. The V gene's germline CDR1 is LGHDT and CDR2 YNNKEL (reference sequence). The CDR3 consists of 16 residues. The V and J ends lost 1 base and 4 bases respectively, with 16 bases between them.

This receptor was identified in a man younger than 35 with active or convalescent COVID-19. The sequenced sample consisted of peripheral blood. The J gene is TRBJ1-2, the V gene TRBV3-1 (or the pseudogene TRBV3-2); tentative D call: TRBD1 (6 bases). The CDR3 protein is CASSQADGRGSYGYTF. The CDR3 nucleotides read TGTGCCAGCAGCCAAGCGGACGGGAGGGGGTCCTATGGCTACACCTTC.